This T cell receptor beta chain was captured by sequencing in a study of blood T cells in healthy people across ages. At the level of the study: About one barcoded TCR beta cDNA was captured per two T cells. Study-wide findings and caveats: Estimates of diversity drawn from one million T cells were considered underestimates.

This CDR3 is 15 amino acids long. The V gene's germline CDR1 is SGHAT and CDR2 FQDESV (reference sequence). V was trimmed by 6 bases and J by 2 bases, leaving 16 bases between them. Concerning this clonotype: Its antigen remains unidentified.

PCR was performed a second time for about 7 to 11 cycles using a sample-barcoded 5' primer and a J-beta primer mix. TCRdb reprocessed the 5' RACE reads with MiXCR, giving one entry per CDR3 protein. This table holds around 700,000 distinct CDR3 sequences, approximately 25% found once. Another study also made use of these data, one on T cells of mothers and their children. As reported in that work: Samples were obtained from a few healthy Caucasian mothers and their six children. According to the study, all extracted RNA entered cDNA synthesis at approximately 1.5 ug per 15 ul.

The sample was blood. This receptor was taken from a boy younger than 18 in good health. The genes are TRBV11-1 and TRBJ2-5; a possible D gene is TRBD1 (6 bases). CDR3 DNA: TGTGCCAGCAGAGCTCGGGACACGTATCAAGAGACCCAGTACTTC. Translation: CASRARDTYQETQYF.